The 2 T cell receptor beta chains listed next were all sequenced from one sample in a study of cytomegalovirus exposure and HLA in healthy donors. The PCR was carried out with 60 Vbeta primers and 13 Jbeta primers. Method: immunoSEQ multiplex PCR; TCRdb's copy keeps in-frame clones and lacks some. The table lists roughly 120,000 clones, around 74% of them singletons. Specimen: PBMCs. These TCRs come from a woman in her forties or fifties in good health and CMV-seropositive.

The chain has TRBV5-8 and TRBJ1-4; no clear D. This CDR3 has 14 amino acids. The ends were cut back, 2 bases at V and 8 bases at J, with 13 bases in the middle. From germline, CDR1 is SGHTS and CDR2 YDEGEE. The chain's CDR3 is CASSFGEVEEKLFF. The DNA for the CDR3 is TGTGCCAGCAGCTTTGGGGAGGTTGAAGAAAAACTGTTTTTT. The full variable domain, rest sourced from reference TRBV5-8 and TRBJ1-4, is EAGVTQSPTHLIKTRGQQATLRCSPISGHTSVYWYQQALGLGLQFLLWYDEGEERNRGNFPPRFSGRQFPNYSSELNVNALELEDSALYLCASSFGEVEEKLFFGSGTQLSVL.

In DNA form, the CDR3 reads TGTGCCAGCAGCATCGGGACTAGCGGGGGGGCTGTCAATGAGCAGTTCTTC. As protein: CASSIGTSGGAVNEQFF. The V gene is TRBV5-5, the J gene TRBJ2-1; 16 bases map to TRBD2. The ends lost 4 bases at V and 6 bases at J; junction bases unmatched: 7. The CDR3 has 17 amino acids. Germline V lookup: CDR1 SGHKS, CDR2 YYEKEE (reference sequence).